A selection of T cell receptor beta chains follows, all from one sample in a study of patients and donors after allogeneic stem cell transplantation. TCRdb processed the RT-PCR reads anew with MiXCR; each CDR3 protein has one entry. The sample holds roughly 230,000 distinct CDR3 sequences, 13% to 15% seen once. The sample taken for sequencing was blood, either unsorted or a sorted T cell fraction (not recorded which). The source is a human donor who was either an allogeneic HSCT recipient or a stem cell or donor lymphocyte infusion donor (not recorded which). It is not recorded whose cells these are; they may come from a transplant donor. CDR3s include the opening cysteine and the closing phenylalanine or tryptophan. Each record gives: J gene, clone size, V gene, D gene, CDR3 DNA, CDR3 protein. D genes are given only for firm matches. Expanded clones are given a class, and other clones once, few, many or no size at all.

j_call: TRBJ2-5; clone_size: NA; v_call: TRBV12-3/TRBV12-4; d_call: NA; cdr3_nt: TGTGCCAGCAGTTTCTTTGCGGCAGGAGAAGAGACCCAGTACTTC; cdr3_aa: CASSFFAAGEETQYF
j_call: TRBJ1-1; clone_size: NA; v_call: TRBV28; d_call: NA; cdr3_nt: TGTGCCAGCACTGACACGAACACTGAAGCTTTCTTT; cdr3_aa: CASTDTNTEAFF
j_call: TRBJ2-7; clone_size: NA; v_call: TRBV7-9; d_call: TRBD2; cdr3_nt: TGTGCCAGCAGCTTCACGGGACTAGCGGCTTATCTCTACTTC; cdr3_aa: CASSFTGLAAYLYF
j_call: TRBJ2-3; clone_size: many; v_call: TRBV24-1; d_call: NA; cdr3_nt: TGTGCCACCAGTGATTCCCCAATCACAGATACGCAGTATTTT; cdr3_aa: CATSDSPITDTQYF
j_call: TRBJ2-3; clone_size: NA; v_call: TRBV4-2; d_call: TRBD2; cdr3_nt: TGTGCCAGCAGCCGCGGACTAGCGGGGGATCGAAGCACAGATACGCAGTATTTT; cdr3_aa: CASSRGLAGDRSTDTQYF
j_call: TRBJ1-1; clone_size: few; v_call: TRBV3-1; d_call: NA; cdr3_nt: TGTGCCAGCAGCCTCAGGGATCGAGTATCGGGAGCTTTCTTT; cdr3_aa: CASSLRDRVSGAFF
j_call: TRBJ2-7; clone_size: NA; v_call: TRBV5-6; d_call: TRBD1; cdr3_nt: TGTGCCAGCAGCCCCGACACGGGGACAGTTCATTCAGGGTACGAGCAGTACTTC; cdr3_aa: CASSPDTGTVHSGYEQYF
j_call: TRBJ1-6; clone_size: once; v_call: TRBV18; d_call: NA; cdr3_nt: TGTGCCAGCTCGGAAGATATTGGGAATTCACCCCTCCACTTT; cdr3_aa: CASSEDIGNSPLHF
j_call: TRBJ2-5; clone_size: many; v_call: TRBV5-1; d_call: NA; cdr3_nt: TGCGCCAGCAGTCGGGACTCAGGGGAAAAGACCCAGTACTTC; cdr3_aa: CASSRDSGEKTQYF
j_call: TRBJ2-2; clone_size: NA; v_call: TRBV20-1; d_call: NA; cdr3_nt: TGCAGTGCTATGAAGGAGGCCGGGGAGCTGTTTTTT; cdr3_aa: CSAMKEAGELFF